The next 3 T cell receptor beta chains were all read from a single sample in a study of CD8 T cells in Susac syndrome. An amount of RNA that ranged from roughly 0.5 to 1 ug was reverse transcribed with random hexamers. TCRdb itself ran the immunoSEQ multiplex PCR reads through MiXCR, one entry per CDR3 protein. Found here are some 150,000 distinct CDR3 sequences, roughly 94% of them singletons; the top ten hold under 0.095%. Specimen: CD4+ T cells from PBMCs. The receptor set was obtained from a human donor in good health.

The CDR3 DNA reads as TGCAGCGTTGAAGGTAGGACACGCGAGCAGTACTTC. Its protein product is CSVEGRTREQYF. This chain uses TRBV29-1 with TRBJ2-7, with D possibly matching TRBD1 (5 bases). The ends were cut back, 1 base at V and 6 bases at J, with 10 bases in the middle. The CDR3 spans 12 residues. Germline lookup yields CDR1 SQVTM and CDR2 ANQGSEA.

The CDR3 loop reads CSALRGDRLAEAFF. For the CDR3, the DNA is TGCAGCGCCTTAAGGGGAGACAGACTAGCTGAAGCTTTCTTT. The chain links TRBV29-1 to TRBJ1-1, with TRBD1 as a possible D gene (5 bases). Trimming took off 7 bases at V and 6 bases at J, with 21 bases between the two ends. CDR1 SQVTM and CDR2 ANQGSEA come from the germline V gene. This CDR3 has 14 residues.

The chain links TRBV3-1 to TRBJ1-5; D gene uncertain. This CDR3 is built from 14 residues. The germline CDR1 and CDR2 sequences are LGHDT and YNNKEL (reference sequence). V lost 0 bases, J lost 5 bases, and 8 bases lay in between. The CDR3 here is CASSQDAVHQPQHF. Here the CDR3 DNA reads TGTGCCAGCAGCCAAGATGCGGTGCATCAGCCCCAGCATTTT.